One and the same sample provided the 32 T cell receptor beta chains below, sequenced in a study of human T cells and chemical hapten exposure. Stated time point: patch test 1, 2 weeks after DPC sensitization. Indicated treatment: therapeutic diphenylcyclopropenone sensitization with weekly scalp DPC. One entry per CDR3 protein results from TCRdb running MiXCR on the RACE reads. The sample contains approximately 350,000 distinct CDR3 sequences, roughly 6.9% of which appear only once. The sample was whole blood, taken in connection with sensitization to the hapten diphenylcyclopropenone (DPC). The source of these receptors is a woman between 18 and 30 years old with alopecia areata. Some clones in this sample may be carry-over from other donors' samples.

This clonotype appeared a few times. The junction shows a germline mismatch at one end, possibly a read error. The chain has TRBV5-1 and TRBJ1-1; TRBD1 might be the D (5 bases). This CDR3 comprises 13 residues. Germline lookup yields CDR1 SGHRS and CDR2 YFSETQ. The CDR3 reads CASSLGTNNEAFF. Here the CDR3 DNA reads TGCGCCAGCAGCTTGGGGACAAACAATGAAGCTTTCTTT. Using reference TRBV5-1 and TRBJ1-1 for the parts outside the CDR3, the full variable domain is KAGVTQTPRYLIKTRGQQVTLSCSPISGHRSVSWYQQTPGQGLQFLFEYFSETQRNKGNFPGRFSGRQFSNSRSEMNVSTLELGDSALYLCASSLGTNNEAFFGQGTRLTVV.

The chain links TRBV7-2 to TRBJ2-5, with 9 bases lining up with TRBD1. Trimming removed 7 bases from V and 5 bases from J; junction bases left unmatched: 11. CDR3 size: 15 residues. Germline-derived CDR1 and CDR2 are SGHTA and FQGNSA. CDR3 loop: CASNAPNRGPETQYF. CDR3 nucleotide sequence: TGTGCCAGCAACGCCCCGAACAGGGGGCCCGAGACCCAGTACTTC.

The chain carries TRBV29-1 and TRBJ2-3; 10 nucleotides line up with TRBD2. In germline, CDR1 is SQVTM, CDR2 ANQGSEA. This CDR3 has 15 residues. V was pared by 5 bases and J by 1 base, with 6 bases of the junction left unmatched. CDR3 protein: CSVTYTSGGTDTQYF. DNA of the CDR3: TGCAGCGTTACATACACTAGCGGGGGCACAGATACGCAGTATTTT.

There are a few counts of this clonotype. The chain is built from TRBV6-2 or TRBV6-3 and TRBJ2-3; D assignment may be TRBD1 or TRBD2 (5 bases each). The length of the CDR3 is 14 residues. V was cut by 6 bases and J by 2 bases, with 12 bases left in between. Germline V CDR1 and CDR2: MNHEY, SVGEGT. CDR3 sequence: CASRSGTDTDTQYF. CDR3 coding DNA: TGTGCCAGCAGGTCCGGGACGGACACAGATACGCAGTATTTT.

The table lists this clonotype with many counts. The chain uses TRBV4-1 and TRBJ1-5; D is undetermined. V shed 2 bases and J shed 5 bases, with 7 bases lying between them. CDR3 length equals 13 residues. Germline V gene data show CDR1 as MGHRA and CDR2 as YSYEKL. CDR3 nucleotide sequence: TGCGCCAGCAGCCAAAATCCGGATCAGCCCCAGCATTTT. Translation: CASSQNPDQPQHF.

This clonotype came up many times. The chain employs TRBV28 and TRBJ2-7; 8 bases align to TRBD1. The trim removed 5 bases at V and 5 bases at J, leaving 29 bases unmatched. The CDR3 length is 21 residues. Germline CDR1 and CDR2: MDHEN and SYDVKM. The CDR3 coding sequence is TGTGCCAGCAGTCCGGTTTTGGCCGGGGACAGGAGCCTCCCCCGGGGTGACGAGCAGTACTTC. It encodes CASSPVLAGDRSLPRGDEQYF.

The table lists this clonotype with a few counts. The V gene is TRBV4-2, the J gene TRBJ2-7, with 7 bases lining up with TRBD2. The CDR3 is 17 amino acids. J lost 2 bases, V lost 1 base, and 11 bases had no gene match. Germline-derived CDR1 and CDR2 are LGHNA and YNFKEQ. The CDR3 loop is CASSQVLAGSGPYEQYF. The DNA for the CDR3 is TGTGCCAGCAGCCAAGTCCTCGCTGGTAGCGGGCCCTACGAGCAGTACTTC.

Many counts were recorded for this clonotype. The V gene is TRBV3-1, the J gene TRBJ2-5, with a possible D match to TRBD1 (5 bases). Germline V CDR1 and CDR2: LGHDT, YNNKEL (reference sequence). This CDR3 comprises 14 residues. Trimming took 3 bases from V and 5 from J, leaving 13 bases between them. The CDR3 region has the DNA TGTGCCAGCAGCCACAGGGAATTTTGGGAGACCCAGTACTTC. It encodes CASSHREFWETQYF.

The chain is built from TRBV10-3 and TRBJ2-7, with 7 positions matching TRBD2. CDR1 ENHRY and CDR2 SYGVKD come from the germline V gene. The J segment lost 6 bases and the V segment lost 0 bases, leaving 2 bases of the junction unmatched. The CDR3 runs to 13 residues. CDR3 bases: TGTGCCATCAGTGAGTCCGGACTAGGCGAGCAGTACTTC. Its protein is CAISESGLGEQYF.

The DNA for the CDR3 is TGTGCCAGCAGTCCCCTAAACGGCGGGGGGAAAAAGGAAGAGACCCAGTACTTC. Protein sequence: CASSPLNGGGKKEETQYF. The chain joins TRBV6-2 or TRBV6-3 to TRBJ2-5; 8 nucleotides agree with TRBD2. V shed 5 bases, J shed 3 bases, and the junction held 17 bases outside the gene matches. The CDR3 extends over 18 amino acids. Per the germline V gene, CDR1 is MNHEY and CDR2 is SVGEGT.

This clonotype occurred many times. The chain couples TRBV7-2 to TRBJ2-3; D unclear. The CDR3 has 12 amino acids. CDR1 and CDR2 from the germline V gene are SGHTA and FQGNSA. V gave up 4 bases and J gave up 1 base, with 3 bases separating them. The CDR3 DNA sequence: TGTGCCAGCAGCTCTCGCACAGATACGCAGTATTTT. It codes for CASSSRTDTQYF.

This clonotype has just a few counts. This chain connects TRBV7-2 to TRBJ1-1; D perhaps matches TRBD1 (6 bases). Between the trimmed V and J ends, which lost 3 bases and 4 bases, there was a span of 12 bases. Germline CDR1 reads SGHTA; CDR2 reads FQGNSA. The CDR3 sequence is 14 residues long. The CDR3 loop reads CASSFQGYATEAFF. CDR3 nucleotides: TGTGCCAGCAGCTTTCAGGGGTACGCCACTGAAGCTTTCTTT.

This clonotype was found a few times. DNA of the CDR3: TGTGCCAGCAGCCGGACAGAGATATCCTACGAGCAGTACTTC. It yields the protein CASSRTEISYEQYF. J is TRBJ2-7 and V is TRBV3-1, with D maybe TRBD1 (6 bases). Trimming cost V 4 bases and J 1 base, with 11 bases left between them. CDR3 length: 14 amino acids. CDR1 LGHDT and CDR2 YNNKEL come from the germline V gene (reference sequence).

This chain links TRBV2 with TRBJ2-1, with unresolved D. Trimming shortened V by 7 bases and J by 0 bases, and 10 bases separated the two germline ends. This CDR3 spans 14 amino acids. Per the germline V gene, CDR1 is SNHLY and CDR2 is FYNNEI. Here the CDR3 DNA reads TGTGCCAGCAATGATGGGTACTCCTACAATGAGCAGTTCTTC. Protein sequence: CASNDGYSYNEQFF.

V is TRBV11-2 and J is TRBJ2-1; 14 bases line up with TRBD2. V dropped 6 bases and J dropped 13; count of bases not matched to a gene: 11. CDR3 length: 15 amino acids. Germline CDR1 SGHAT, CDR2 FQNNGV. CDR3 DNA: TGTGCCAGCAGGAGCCCGGGACTAGCGGGGGAGTTCCAGTTCTTC. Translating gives CASRSPGLAGEFQFF.

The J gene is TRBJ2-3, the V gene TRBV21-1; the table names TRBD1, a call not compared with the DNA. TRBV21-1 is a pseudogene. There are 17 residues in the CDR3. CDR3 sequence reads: CASSKFFGIRREDTQYF. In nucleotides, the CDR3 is TGTGCCAGCAGCAAATTCTTCGGGATCAGACGAGAGGATACGCAGTATTTT.

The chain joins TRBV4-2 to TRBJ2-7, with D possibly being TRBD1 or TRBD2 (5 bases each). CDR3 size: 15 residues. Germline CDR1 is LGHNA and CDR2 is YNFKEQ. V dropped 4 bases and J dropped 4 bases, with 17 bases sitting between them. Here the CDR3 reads CASSPNRDGVYEQYF. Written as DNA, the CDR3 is TGTGCCAGCAGCCCAAACCGGGACGGAGTATACGAGCAGTACTTC.

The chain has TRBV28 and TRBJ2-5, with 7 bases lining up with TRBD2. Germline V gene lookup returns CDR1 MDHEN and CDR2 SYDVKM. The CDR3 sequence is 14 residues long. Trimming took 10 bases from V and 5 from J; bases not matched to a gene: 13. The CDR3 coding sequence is TGTGCCACCATGCGGCCTAGCGGCGCGGAGACCCAGTACTTC. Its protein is CATMRPSGAETQYF.

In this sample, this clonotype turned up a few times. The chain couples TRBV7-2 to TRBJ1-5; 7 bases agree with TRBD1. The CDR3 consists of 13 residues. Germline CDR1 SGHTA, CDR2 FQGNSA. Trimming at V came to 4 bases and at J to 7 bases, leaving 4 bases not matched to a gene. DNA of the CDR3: TGTGCCAGCAGCTACAGGGGTTCACAGCCCCAGCATTTT. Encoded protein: CASSYRGSQPQHF.

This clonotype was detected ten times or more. The CDR3 DNA reads as TGTGCCAGCAGGCCCCAGACAGGCTTCTCTGGGGCCAACGTCCTGACTTTC. It yields the protein CASRPQTGFSGANVLTF. The rearrangement links TRBV6-5 to TRBJ2-6; maybe TRBD1 (6 bases). Trimming stripped 6 bases from V and 0 bases from J, with 15 bases between. CDR1 MNHEY and CDR2 SVGAGI come from the germline V gene. The CDR3 spans 17 residues.

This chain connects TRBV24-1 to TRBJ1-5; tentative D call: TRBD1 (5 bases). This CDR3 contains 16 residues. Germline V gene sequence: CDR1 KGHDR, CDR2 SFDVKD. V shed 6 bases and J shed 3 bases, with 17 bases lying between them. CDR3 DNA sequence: TGTGCCACCAGTTGTGGGAACAGGAGCCTCAATCAGCCCCAGCATTTT. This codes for CATSCGNRSLNQPQHF.

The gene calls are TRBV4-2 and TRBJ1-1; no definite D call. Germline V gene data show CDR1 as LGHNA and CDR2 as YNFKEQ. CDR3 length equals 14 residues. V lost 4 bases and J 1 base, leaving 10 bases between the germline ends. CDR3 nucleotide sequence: TGTGCCAGCAGCCGCACCTGGGGGAACACTGAAGCTTTCTTT. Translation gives CASSRTWGNTEAFF.

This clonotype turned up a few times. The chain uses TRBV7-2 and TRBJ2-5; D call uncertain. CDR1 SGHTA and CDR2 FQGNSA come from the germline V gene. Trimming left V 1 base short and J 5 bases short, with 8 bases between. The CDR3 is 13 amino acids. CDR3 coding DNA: TGTGCCAGCAGCTTAGGGATGAGGGAGACCCAGTACTTC. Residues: CASSLGMRETQYF.

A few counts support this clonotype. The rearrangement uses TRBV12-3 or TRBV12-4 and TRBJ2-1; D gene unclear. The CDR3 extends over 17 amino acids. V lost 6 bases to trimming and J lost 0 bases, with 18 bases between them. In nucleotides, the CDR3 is TGTGCCAGCAGCTCCAAAACCGGGTCCGGCTCCTACAATGAGCAGTTCTTC. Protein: CASSSKTGSGSYNEQFF.

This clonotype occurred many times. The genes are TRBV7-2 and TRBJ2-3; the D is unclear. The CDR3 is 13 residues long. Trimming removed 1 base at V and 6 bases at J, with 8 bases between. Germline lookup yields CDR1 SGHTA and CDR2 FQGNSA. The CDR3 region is CASSLVVSDTQYF. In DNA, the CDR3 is TGTGCCAGCAGCTTAGTAGTATCGGATACGCAGTATTTT.

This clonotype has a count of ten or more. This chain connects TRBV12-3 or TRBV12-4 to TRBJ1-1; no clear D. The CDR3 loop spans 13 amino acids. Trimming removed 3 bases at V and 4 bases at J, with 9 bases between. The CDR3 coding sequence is TGTGCCAGCAGTTTTGGGAGAAGCACTGAAGCTTTCTTT. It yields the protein CASSFGRSTEAFF.

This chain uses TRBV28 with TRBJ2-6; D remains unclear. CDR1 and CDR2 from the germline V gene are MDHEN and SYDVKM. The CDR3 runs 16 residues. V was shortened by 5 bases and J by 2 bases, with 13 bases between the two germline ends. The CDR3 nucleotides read TGTGCCAGCAGTACCATCAAATCCCCTGGGGCCAACGTCCTGACTTTC. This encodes CASSTIKSPGANVLTF.

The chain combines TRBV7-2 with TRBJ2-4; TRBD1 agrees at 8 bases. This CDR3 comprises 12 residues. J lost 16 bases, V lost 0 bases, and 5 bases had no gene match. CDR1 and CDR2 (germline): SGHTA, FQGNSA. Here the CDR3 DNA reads TGTGCCAGCAGCTTAGCCAGACAGGGGCCATACTTC. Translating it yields CASSLARQGPYF.

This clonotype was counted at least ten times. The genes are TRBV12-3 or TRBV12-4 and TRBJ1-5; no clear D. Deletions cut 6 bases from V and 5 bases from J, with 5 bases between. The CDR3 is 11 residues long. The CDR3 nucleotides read TGTGCCAGCAGCCAGGATCAGCCCCAGCATTTT. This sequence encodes CASSQDQPQHF.

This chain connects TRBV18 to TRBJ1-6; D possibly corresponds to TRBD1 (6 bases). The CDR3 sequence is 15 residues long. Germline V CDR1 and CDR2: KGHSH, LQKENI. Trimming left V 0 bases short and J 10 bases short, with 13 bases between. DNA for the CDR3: TGTGCCAGCTCACCACCGGGGGCGGAAGGCTCACCCCTCCACTTT. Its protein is CASSPPGAEGSPLHF.

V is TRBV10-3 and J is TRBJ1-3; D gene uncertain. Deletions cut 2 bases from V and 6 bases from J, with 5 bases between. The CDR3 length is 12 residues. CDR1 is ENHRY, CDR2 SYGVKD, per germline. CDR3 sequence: CAISEEVNTIYF. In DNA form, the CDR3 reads TGTGCCATCAGTGAGGAGGTAAACACCATATATTTT.

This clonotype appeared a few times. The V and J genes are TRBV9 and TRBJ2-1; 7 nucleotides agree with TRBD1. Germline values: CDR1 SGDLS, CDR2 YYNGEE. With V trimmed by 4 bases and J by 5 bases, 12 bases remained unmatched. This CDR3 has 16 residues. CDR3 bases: TGTGCCAGCAGCCTGACCCGGGACAGCGTTAACAATGAGCAGTTCTTC. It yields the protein CASSLTRDSVNNEQFF.